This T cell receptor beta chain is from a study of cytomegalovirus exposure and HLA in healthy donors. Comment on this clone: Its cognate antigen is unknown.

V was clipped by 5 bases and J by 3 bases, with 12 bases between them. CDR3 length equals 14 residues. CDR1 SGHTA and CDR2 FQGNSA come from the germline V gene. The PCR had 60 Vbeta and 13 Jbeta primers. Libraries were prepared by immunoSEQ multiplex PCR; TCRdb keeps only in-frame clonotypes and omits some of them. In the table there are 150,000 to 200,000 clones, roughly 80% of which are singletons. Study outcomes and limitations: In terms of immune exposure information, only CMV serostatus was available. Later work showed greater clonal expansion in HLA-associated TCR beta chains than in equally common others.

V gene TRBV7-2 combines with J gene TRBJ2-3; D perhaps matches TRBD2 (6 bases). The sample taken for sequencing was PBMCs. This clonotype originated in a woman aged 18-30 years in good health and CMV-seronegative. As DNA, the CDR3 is TGTGCCAGCAGCCAAGGGACTGCAACAGATACGCAGTATTTT. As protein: CASSQGTATDTQYF.